The 11 T cell receptor beta chains reported below all come from one sample, sequenced in a study of blood T cell repertoires in COVID-19. TCRdb keeps only in-frame clones here, not all; method: immunoSEQ multiplex PCR. Among approximately 210,000 clones, 89% were seen once, and the ten largest hold about 5%. Input material: peripheral blood. The receptors were sampled from a woman in her thirties or forties with acute or convalescent COVID-19.

J is TRBJ2-2 and V is TRBV7-6; D possibly corresponds to TRBD2 (5 bases). Trimming cost V 5 bases and J 0 bases, with 13 bases left between them. The CDR3 totals 16 residues. Germline loops: CDR1 SGHVS, CDR2 FNYEAQ. CDR3 sequence: CASSPSGIANTGELFF. DNA for the CDR3: TGTGCCAGCAGCCCTTCGGGAATCGCGAACACCGGGGAGCTGTTTTTT.

The genes are TRBV2 and TRBJ1-6; TRBD1 aligns across 8 bases. The V gene end was trimmed by 3 bases and the J gene end by 8 bases; junction bases not matched to a gene: 3. CDR1 and CDR2 (germline): SNHLY, FYNNEI. The CDR3 totals 14 residues. The CDR3 sequence is CASSDGQGDSPLHF. The CDR3 DNA reads TGTGCCAGCAGTGACGGACAGGGAGATTCACCCCTCCACTTT. Together with reference TRBV2 and TRBJ1-6, the CDR3 gives the full variable domain: EPEVTQTPSHQVTQMGQEVILRCVPISNHLYFYWYRQILGQKVEFLVSFYNNEISEKSEIFDDQFSVERPDGSNFTLKIRSTKLEDSAMYFCASSDGQGDSPLHFGNGTRLTVT.

The chain joins TRBV5-8 to TRBJ1-3; D uncertain. There are 17 residues in the CDR3. Trimming removed 2 bases at V and 0 bases at J, with 15 bases between. CDR1 is SGHTS and CDR2 is YDEGEE in the germline V gene. CDR3 nucleotide sequence: TGTGCCAGCAGCTTCCAAGACTCACTATCCTCTGGAAACACCATATATTTT. Amino acids: CASSFQDSLSSGNTIYF.

The genes are TRBV7-2 and TRBJ1-1; 7 bases map to TRBD1. Germline CDR1 and CDR2: SGHTA and FQGNSA. V was clipped by 7 bases and J by 3 bases; unmatched bases: 20. This CDR3 has 18 amino acids. Here the CDR3 reads CASNLGLPGQPIHTEAFF. CDR3 sequence (DNA): TGTGCCAGCAACCTTGGATTACCGGGACAGCCCATTCACACTGAAGCTTTCTTT.

CDR3 DNA: TGTGCCAGCAGCCAAGAGAGAGGGATGACAGTTCGAGGGGGTGAGCAGTTCTTC. Its translation is CASSQERGMTVRGGEQFF. V usage is TRBV3-1 (or the pseudogene TRBV3-2) and J usage is TRBJ2-1; D possibly corresponds to TRBD1 (6 bases). Germline loops: CDR1 LGHDT, CDR2 YNNKEL (reference sequence). Between the trimmed V and J ends, which lost 0 bases and 9 bases, there was a span of 24 bases. This CDR3 contains 18 residues.

The chain carries TRBV16 and TRBJ1-2; 11 bases are shared with TRBD1. The CDR3 spans 14 residues. Germline-derived CDR1 and CDR2 are KGHSY and FQNENV. V lost 3 bases to trimming and J lost 8 bases; unmatched junction nucleotides: 5. The CDR3 reads CASSHGQGAEGYTF. CDR3 coding DNA: TGTGCCAGCAGCCATGGACAGGGGGCGGAGGGCTACACCTTC.

This clone was counted at least ten times. This chain uses TRBV9 with TRBJ1-2; 8 bases align to TRBD1. CDR1 is SGDLS and CDR2 is YYNGEE in the germline V gene. This CDR3 has 16 residues. J lost 0 bases, V lost 0 bases, and 4 bases had no gene match. The CDR3 DNA sequence: TGTGCCAGCAGCGTAGCAACAGGGGGAGCTAACTATGGCTACACCTTC. It specifies CASSVATGGANYGYTF.

The rearrangement joins TRBV5-1 to TRBJ2-1; maybe TRBD2 (7 bases). The length of the CDR3 is 17 residues. From germline, CDR1 is SGHRS and CDR2 YFSETQ. V lost 0 bases and J lost 9, with 22 bases in between. In DNA form, the CDR3 reads TGCGCCAGCAGCTTGGCCAAGATGTGGGGGGGCCGTATTGAGCAGTTCTTC. This gives the protein CASSLAKMWGGRIEQFF.

This clone came up once. This chain connects TRBV6-1 to TRBJ2-1; D is unresolved. From germline, CDR1 is MNHNS and CDR2 SASEGT. V was cut by 4 bases and J by 7 bases, with 11 bases left in between. The CDR3 contains 13 residues. The CDR3, as DNA: TGTGCCAGCAGTGGAGCTAGTTTAAATGAGCAGTTCTTC. Protein product: CASSGASLNEQFF.

The chain has TRBV9 and TRBJ1-2; D might be TRBD1 (5 bases). Trimming took off 5 bases at V and 6 bases at J, with 14 bases between the two ends. This CDR3 has 13 residues. Germline V gives CDR1 SGDLS, CDR2 YYNGEE. The CDR3 DNA follows: TGTGCCAGCAGAGAAACAGGAGTGGATGGCTACACCTTC. Encoded protein: CASRETGVDGYTF.

The chain couples TRBV6-6 to TRBJ2-7, with D perhaps matching TRBD1 (5 bases). The CDR3 consists of 14 residues. Trimming pared 3 bases from V and 2 bases from J, leaving 11 bases between. Germline values: CDR1 MNHNY, CDR2 SVGAGI (reference sequence). The CDR3 sequence is CASSYGAGTYEQYV. In DNA form, the CDR3 reads TGTGCCAGCAGTTATGGAGCAGGGACCTACGAGCAGTACGTC.